Listed below are T cell receptor beta chains from one sample, sequenced in a study of identical twins. MiXCR was run by TCRdb on the 5' RACE reads, yielding one entry per CDR3 protein. This table has around 340,000 distinct CDR3 sequences, 9% to 15% appearing once. These data were also filed under a second study, of yellow fever vaccine responses in identical twins.

Sequencing input: CD8+ T cells sorted from blood. The source is a woman between 18 and 29 years old in good health. The conserved cysteine and the conserved F or W are not part of the CDR3 here.

cdr3_aa	v_call
ASSFGAEQF	TRBV5-5
ASSLSRGRDTQY	TRBV9
SAMGLAGARVEYEQY	TRBV20-1
SGETLIPGGLGSNTQY	TRBV29-1
ASIPGLAGGLYEQY	TRBV6-1
ASSHPDRGIDGYT	TRBV3-1
AISLGPRDEQF	TRBV10-3
ASTVNRVSDEQF	TRBV12-3/TRBV12-4
SATWTGASYEQY	TRBV20-1
ASSLLQGGVYNEQF	TRBV28
ASSADRQTPTEAF	TRBV9
ASSQDWTGGTEAF	TRBV4-1
ASSYDFRGYEQY	TRBV6-5
ASSSRPGTTDTQY	TRBV27
ASSYSGSTNEKLF	TRBV6-5
ASSLTGYGTEAF	TRBV5-6
ASSPAGVGNTEAF	TRBV5-6
ASSAHWKTQY	TRBV6-5
ATSRPTSGSLYEQY	TRBV15
ATSDLETDQPQH	TRBV24-1
ASSLALASKETQY	TRBV11-1
ASSHSGESSYNEQF	TRBV4-1
ASSQGDWVEVGNQPQH	TRBV3-1
ASSLSLAGTTDTQY	TRBV28
ASSAGGQTNYGYT	TRBV9
ASSPQGRNTEAF	TRBV7-3
ASSEWTGAYQPQH	TRBV6-1
ASSLAQGVGYEQY	TRBV7-9
ASTNLGEQF	TRBV7-9
ASSFETGTMNTEAF	TRBV11-2
ASSTTGTSETGELF	TRBV7-9
ASKLGGSGGNEQF	TRBV27
ASSEAGFTYNSPLH	TRBV2
ASTLDVGTGGRDTEAF	TRBV11-1
ASSEWLGDVYGYT	TRBV25-1
AISEDRRGSYGYT	TRBV10-3
ASSLRDHYGYT	TRBV6-1
ASSLAGDYNEQF	TRBV5-6
ASSQGWDRGGWWETQY	TRBV3-1
AISDGDEIGLETQY	TRBV10-3
ASSLVSLPSYEQY	TRBV7-9
SVQATEAF	TRBV29-1
ASSGSLNIQY	TRBV19
ASASEGEAKNIQY	TRBV7-9
ASSLGGLSNQPQH	TRBV28
AISESEGGSGRTIGEQY	TRBV10-3
ASSVGLVSRQGFEQY	TRBV6-1
ASSVISTDTQY	TRBV3-1
ASSFQTSGGANTGELF	TRBV28
SVEVREGTGELF	TRBV29-1
SARDRSGGAGADTQY	TRBV20-1
ASRDVRELYEQY	TRBV7-2
ASSRLAGGVTDTQY	TRBV27